The sequence of this T cell receptor (beta chain) was determined in a study of cytomegalovirus exposure and HLA in healthy donors. Study context: Early on, a data release was issued that held approximately 78 million unique TCRs from HLA-typed donors. Study-level findings and limits: A later analysis showed TCR association rates differing by HLA locus, peaking at DRB1 and lowest at HLA-C. Many donors carried some public TCRs, although rarity characterized most TCR sequences.

On this clone: Its antigen is as yet unknown.

The PCR made use of 60 Vbeta and 13 Jbeta primers. Using immunoSEQ multiplex PCR, the repertoire was profiled, and TCRdb retains in-frame clones only, with some absent. The data hold about 170,000 clones, with 70% to 90% observed a single time. Samples came from healthy bone marrow donors. This clonotype was sampled from a young woman in good health and CMV-seronegative. Specimen: PBMCs.

CDR3 sequence reads: CASSLPYKLSYTF. The CDR3 coding sequence is TGTGCCAGCAGTTTACCCTATAAGCTTAGCTACACCTTC. The rearrangement links TRBV28 to TRBJ1-2; D is ambiguous. The CDR3 loop spans 13 amino acids. V was pared by 2 bases and J by 9 bases, with 13 bases between. CDR1 and CDR2 from the germline V gene are MDHEN and SYDVKM.